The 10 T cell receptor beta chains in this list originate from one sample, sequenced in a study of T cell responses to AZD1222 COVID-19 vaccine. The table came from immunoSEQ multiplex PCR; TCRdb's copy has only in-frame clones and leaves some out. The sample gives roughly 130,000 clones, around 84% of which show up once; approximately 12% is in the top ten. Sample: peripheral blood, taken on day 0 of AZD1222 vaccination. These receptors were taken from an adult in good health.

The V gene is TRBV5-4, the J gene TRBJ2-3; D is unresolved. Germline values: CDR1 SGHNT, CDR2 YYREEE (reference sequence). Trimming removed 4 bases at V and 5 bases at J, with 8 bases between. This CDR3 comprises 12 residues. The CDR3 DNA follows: TGTGCCAGCAGCCCGTTTGGAGATACGCAGTATTTT. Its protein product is CASSPFGDTQYF.

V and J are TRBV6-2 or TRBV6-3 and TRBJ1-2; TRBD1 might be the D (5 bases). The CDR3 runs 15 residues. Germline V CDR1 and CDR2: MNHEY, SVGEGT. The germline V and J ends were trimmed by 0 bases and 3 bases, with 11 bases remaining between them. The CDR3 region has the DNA TGTGCCAGCAGTTACTCGGCAGGGAGGGACTATGGCTACACCTTC. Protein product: CASSYSAGRDYGYTF.

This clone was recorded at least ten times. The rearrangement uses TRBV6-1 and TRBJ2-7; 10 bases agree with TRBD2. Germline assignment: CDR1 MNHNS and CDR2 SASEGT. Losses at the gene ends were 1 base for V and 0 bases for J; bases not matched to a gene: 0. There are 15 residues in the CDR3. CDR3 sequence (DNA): TGTGCCAGCAGTGAAGGGACTAGCGGCTCCTACGAGCAGTACTTC. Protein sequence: CASSEGTSGSYEQYF.

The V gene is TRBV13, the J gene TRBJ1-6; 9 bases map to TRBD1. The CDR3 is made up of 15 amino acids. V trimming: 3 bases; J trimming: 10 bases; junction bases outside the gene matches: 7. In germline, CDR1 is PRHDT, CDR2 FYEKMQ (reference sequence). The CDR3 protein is CASSFGDRVGSPLHF. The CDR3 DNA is TGTGCCAGCAGCTTCGGGGACAGGGTTGGATCACCCCTCCACTTT.

The DNA for the CDR3 is TGTGCCAGCCTCCGGGACAGGGGTGGGAGCGGCTACACCTTC. Protein sequence: CASLRDRGGSGYTF. J is TRBJ1-2 and V is TRBV19, with TRBD1 matching 10 bases. Germline values: CDR1 LNHDA, CDR2 SQIVND (reference sequence). There are 14 residues in the CDR3. The trim removed 9 bases at V and 8 bases at J, leaving 12 bases unmatched.

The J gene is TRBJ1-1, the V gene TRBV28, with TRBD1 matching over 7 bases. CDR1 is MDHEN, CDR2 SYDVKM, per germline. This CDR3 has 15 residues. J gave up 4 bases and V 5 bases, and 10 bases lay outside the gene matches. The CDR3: CASSPGGYGGTEAFF. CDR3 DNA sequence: TGTGCCAGCAGTCCAGGGGGTTACGGAGGCACTGAAGCTTTCTTT.

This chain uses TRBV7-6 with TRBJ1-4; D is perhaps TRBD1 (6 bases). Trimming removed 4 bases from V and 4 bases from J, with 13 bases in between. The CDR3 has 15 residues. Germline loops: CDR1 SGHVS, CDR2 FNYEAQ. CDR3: CASSSGGAFNEKLFF. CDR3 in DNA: TGTGCCAGCAGCTCTGGGGGGGCCTTTAATGAAAAACTGTTTTTT.

The DNA of the CDR3 is TGTGCCAGCAGTATACAGGGCTGGACTGAAGCTTTCTTT. It specifies CASSIQGWTEAFF. The chain recombines TRBV5-6 with TRBJ1-1, with D possibly being TRBD1 (6 bases). Trimming removed 5 bases at V and 5 bases at J, with 13 bases between. Germline CDR1 reads SGHDT; CDR2 reads YYEEEE. CDR3 length: 13 amino acids. The full variable domain, with the rest looked up from reference TRBV5-6 and TRBJ1-1, is DAGVTQSPTHLIKTRGQQVTLRCSPKSGHDTVSWYQQALGQGPQFIFQYYEEEERQRGNFPDRFSGHQFPNYSSELNVNALLLGDSALYLCASSIQGWTEAFFGQGTRLTVV.

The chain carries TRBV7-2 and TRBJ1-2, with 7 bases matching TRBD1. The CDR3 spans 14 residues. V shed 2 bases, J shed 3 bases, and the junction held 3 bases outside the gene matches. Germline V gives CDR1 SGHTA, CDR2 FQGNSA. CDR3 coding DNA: TGTGCCAGCAGCTTACCCGACAGGGACTATGGCTACACCTTC. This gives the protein CASSLPDRDYGYTF.

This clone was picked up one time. CDR3 residues: CASSLVLGQGWNEQFF. CDR3 sequence (DNA): TGTGCCAGCAGCTTAGTTCTGGGACAGGGGTGGAATGAGCAGTTCTTC. The genes are TRBV7-6 and TRBJ2-1; the match to TRBD1 covers 10 bases. The germline gives CDR1 SGHVS, CDR2 FNYEAQ. CDR3 length: 16 amino acids. V shed 1 base and J 7 bases; nucleotides not matched to a gene: 7.